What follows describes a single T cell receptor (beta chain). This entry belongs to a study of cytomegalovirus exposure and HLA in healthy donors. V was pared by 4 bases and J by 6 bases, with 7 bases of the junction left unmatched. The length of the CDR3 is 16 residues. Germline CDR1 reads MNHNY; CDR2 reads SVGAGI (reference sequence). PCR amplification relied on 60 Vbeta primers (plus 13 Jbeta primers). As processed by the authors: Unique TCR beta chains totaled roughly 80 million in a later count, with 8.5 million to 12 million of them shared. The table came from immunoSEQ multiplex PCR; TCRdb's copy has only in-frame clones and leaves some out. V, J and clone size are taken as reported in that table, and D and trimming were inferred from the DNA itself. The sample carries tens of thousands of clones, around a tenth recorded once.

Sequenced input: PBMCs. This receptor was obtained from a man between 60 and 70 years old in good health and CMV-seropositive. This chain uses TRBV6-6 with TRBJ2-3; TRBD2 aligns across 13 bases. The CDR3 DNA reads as TGTGCCAGCAGTTCACAAGGACTAGCGGGGGCTGATACGCAGTATTTT. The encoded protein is CASSSQGLAGADTQYF.